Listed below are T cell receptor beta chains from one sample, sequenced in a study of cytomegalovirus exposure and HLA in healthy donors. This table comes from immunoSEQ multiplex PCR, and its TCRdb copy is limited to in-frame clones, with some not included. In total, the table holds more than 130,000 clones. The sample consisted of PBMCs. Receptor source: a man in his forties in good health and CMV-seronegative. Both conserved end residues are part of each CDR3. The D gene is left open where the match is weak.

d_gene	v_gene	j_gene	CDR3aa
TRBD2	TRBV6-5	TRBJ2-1	CASGRGSGVEQFF
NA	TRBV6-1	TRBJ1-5	CASGPFRNQPQHF
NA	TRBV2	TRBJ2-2	CASRDDRRTGELFF
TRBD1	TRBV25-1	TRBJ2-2	CASRTGLGTGELFF
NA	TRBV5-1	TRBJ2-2	CASSPGSGKSPGELFF
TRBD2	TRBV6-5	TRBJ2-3	CASRGGGSDTQYF
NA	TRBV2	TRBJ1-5	CASTPLEGSPQHF
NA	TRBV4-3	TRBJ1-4	CASSQELGSYPNEKLFF
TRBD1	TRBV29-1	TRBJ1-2	CSAGQGYGYTF
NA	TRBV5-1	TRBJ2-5	CASSFQEETQYF
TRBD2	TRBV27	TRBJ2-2	CASIRLGLAGGHNTGELFF
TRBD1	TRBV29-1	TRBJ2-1	CSVEDDRGRSNEQFF
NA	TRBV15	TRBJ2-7	CATSRDGNRAYEQYF
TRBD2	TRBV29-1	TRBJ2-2	CSGFSGTSGAGELFF
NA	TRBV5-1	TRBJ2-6	CASSPQGNSGANVLTF
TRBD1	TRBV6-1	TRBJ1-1	CASQDRGREAFF
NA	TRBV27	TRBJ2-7	CASRQTGFYEQYF
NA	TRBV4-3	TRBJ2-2	CASSQADRNTGELFF
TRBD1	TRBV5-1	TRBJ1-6	CASSFVTGGNSPLHF
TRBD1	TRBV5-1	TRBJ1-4	CASSLVQGPNEKLFF
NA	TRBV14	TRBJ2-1	CASSQLVGGHSYNEQFF
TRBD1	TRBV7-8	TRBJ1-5	CASSSIQGTDQPQHF
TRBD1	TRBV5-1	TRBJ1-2	CASSLGQGAGYTF
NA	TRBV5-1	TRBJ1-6	CASSLEGLTYNSPLHF
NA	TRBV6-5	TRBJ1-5	CASSTGTFFQPQHF
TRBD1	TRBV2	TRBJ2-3	CASSEDRGLTDTQYF
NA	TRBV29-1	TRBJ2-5	CSVHAGETQYF
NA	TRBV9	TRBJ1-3	CASSPDLGAIYF
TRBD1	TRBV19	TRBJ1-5	CASSMTGTGGIQPQHF
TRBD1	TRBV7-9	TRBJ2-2	CASSPQGMNTGELFF
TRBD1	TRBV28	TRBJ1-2	CASSFGQGKTGYTF